These 11 T cell receptor beta chains were sequenced from one sample in a study of PD-1 blockade in classical Hodgkin lymphoma. All the patients suffered relapse after autologous stem cell transplantation, and brentuximab vedotin exposure differed. TCRdb's table, derived via immunoSEQ multiplex PCR, lists solely in-frame clones and lacks some. The table has around 91,000 clones, roughly four fifths seen once. The input for sequencing was peripheral blood mononuclear cells (PBMCs), taken before the second cycle of nivolumab. The receptors come from a human donor with classical Hodgkin lymphoma.

The V and J genes are TRBV28 and TRBJ2-7, with TRBD1 matching over 8 bases. The CDR3 runs to 15 residues. Germline CDR1 MDHEN, CDR2 SYDVKM. With 7 bases clipped from V and 2 bases from J, the junction kept 10 bases outside the gene matches. The CDR3 DNA follows: TGTGCCAGCAATCCAGGGGGCTTAGGACCCTACGAGCAGTACTTC. It translates to CASNPGGLGPYEQYF.

The chain recombines TRBV7-9 with TRBJ2-5; TRBD2 agrees at 8 bases. V shed 2 bases, J shed 5 bases, and the junction held 13 bases outside the gene matches. This CDR3 comprises 17 residues. Per the germline V gene, CDR1 is SEHNR and CDR2 is FQNEAQ (reference sequence). CDR3 bases: TGTGCCAGCAGCTTATCTCCTAGCGGGCTGGGGCCCGAGACCCAGTACTTC. Translated: CASSLSPSGLGPETQYF. The whole variable domain, remainder taken from reference TRBV7-9 and TRBJ2-5, is DTGVSQNPRHKITKRGQNVTFRCDPISEHNRLYWYRQTLGQGPEFLTYFQNEAQLEKSRLLSDRFSAERPKGSFSTLEIQRTEQGDSAMYLCASSLSPSGLGPETQYFGPGTRLLVL.

The chain employs TRBV18 and TRBJ2-5; D gene uncertain. Germline V gene lookup returns CDR1 KGHSH and CDR2 LQKENI. CDR3 size: 18 residues. Trimming shortened V by 1 base and J by 1 base, and 19 bases separated the two germline ends. In nucleotides, the CDR3 is TGTGCCAGCTCACCACTGGAAAAAGCCTTCCGGACCCAAGAGACCCAGTACTTC. Amino acids: CASSPLEKAFRTQETQYF.

The rearrangement links TRBV18 to TRBJ2-1; D is possibly TRBD1 or TRBD2 (5 bases each). Germline V gene data show CDR1 as KGHSH and CDR2 as LQKENI. This CDR3 has 14 residues. V lost 0 bases, J lost 4 bases, and 7 bases lay in between. DNA for the CDR3: TGTGCCAGCTCACCACCGGGACGGTACAATGAGCAGTTCTTC. Its translation is CASSPPGRYNEQFF.

V and J are TRBV4-3 and TRBJ2-7; TRBD1 might be the D (6 bases). CDR1 and CDR2 from the germline V gene are LGHNA and YSLEER. CDR3 length equals 16 residues. Trimming shortened V by 0 bases and J by 2 bases, and 14 bases separated the two germline ends. The CDR3 here is CASSQDGLGQPYEQYF. Written as DNA, the CDR3 is TGCGCCAGCAGCCAAGATGGATTGGGACAACCCTACGAGCAGTACTTC.

The chain recombines TRBV19 with TRBJ1-2; 9 nucleotides align to TRBD1. The germline CDR1 and CDR2 sequences are LNHDA and SQIVND (reference sequence). Trimming at V came to 5 bases and at J to 2 bases, leaving 6 bases not matched to a gene. The length of the CDR3 is 15 residues. As DNA, the CDR3 is TGTGCCAGTAGTGATCCGGGACAGGGAAACTATGGCTACACCTTC. This codes for CASSDPGQGNYGYTF.

V and J are TRBV29-1 and TRBJ2-7; no clear D. The germline V gene encodes CDR1 SQVTM and CDR2 ANQGSEA. CDR3 length: 14 residues. V was cut by 5 bases and J by 0 bases, with 14 bases left in between. CDR3 coding DNA: TGCAGCGTTCAATGGCGGACCTCCTCCTACGAGCAGTACTTC. This sequence encodes CSVQWRTSSYEQYF.

This chain connects TRBV9 to TRBJ2-1; unclear D gene. Trimming stripped 3 bases from V and 6 bases from J, with 13 bases between. Germline V lookup: CDR1 SGDLS, CDR2 YYNGEE. This CDR3 has 14 amino acids. CDR3 nucleotides: TGTGCCAGCAGCGCCGTCCAGACCAGCAATGAGCAGTTCTTC. It yields the protein CASSAVQTSNEQFF.

The chain combines TRBV28 with TRBJ2-7; D uncertain. The CDR3 length is 12 residues. Germline V gene sequence: CDR1 MDHEN, CDR2 SYDVKM. V was cut by 3 bases and J by 4 bases, with 7 bases left in between. This chain's CDR3 is CASSLQSYEQYF. The CDR3 nucleotides are TGTGCCAGCAGTTTGCAATCGTACGAGCAGTACTTC.

V and J are TRBV19 and TRBJ2-1, with D maybe TRBD1 (6 bases). V dropped 9 bases and J dropped 8 bases, with 14 bases sitting between them. Germline CDR1 and CDR2: LNHDA and SQIVND (reference sequence). This CDR3 is built from 12 residues. The CDR3 region has the DNA TGTGCCAGCGGGACACCCCCGGATGAGCAGTTCTTC. This gives the protein CASGTPPDEQFF.

This chain connects TRBV6-4 to TRBJ2-1; D unclear. Germline values: CDR1 MRHNA, CDR2 SNTAGT. The CDR3 contains 13 residues. V was clipped by 0 bases and J by 11 bases, with 11 bases between them. CDR3 bases: TGTGCCAGCAGTGACTCTAGTGGTGGGAAGCAGTTCTTC. This translates into CASSDSSGGKQFF.